A selection of T cell receptor beta chains follows, all from one sample in a study of T cells in Graves' hyperthyroidism and ophthalmopathy. TCRdb re-derived calls from the multiplex PCR reads in MiXCR, one entry per CDR3 protein. The table has fewer than 850,000 distinct CDR3 sequences, roughly 17% seen once. Material for sequencing was blood. These receptors originate from a man in his forties or fifties with Graves' hyperthyroidism. CDR3s include the opening cysteine and the closing phenylalanine or tryptophan. A D gene is named only where the DNA matches it firmly. Clone size is shown for a subset of rows, as once, few, many or a class of expanded clone.

D,J,V,size,CDR3,DNA
NA,TRBJ1-1,TRBV9,many,CASSVAGGGNTEAFF,TGTGCCAGCAGCGTAGCGGGGGGCGGAAACACTGAAGCTTTCTTT
TRBD2,TRBJ2-7,TRBV11-2,many,CASSLMAGLALYF,TGTGCCAGCAGCCTAATGGCGGGACTAGCGCTGTACTTC
NA,TRBJ2-6,TRBV29-1,few,CSAWFLSGANVLTF,TGCAGCGCATGGTTCCTCTCTGGGGCCAACGTCCTGACTTTC
NA,TRBJ2-1,TRBV11-2,few,CASSLSGHSYNEQFF,TGTGCCAGCAGCTTAAGCGGTCACTCCTACAATGAGCAGTTCTTC
NA,TRBJ1-2,TRBV28,many,CASRRNYGYTF,TGTGCCAGCAGGCGGAACTATGGCTACACCTTC
TRBD2,TRBJ2-3,TRBV10-3,NA,CAISVLAETSTDTQYF,TGTGCCATCAGTGTCCTAGCGGAGACTAGCACAGATACGCAGTATTTT
TRBD1,TRBJ2-2,TRBV20-1,few,CSANRDRVAGELFF,TGCAGTGCTAACCGGGACAGGGTGGCCGGGGAGCTGTTTTTT
NA,TRBJ1-4,TRBV12-3/TRBV12-4,many,CASSATGRPKEKLFF,TGTGCCAGCAGTGCAACCGGACGCCCCAAGGAAAAACTGTTTTTT
TRBD1,TRBJ2-2,TRBV24-1,few,CATSDPGTGGITGELFF,TGTGCCACCAGTGACCCTGGGACAGGGGGCATCACCGGGGAGCTGTTTTTT
NA,TRBJ2-7,TRBV30,many,CAWSTDRRAQYF,TGTGCCTGGAGTACGGACAGGAGGGCGCAGTACTTC